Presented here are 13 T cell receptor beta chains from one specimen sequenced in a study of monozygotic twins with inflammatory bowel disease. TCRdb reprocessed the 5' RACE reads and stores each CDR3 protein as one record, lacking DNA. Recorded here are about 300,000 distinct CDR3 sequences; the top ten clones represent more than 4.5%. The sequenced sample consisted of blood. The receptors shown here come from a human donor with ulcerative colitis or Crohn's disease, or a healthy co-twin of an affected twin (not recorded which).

CDR3 loop: CAWSRTPRGGALLSYEQYF. The chain joins TRBV30 to TRBJ2-7; TCRdb outputs TRBD2, but without DNA this stays unchecked. In germline, CDR1 is GTSNPN, CDR2 SVGIG (reference sequence). The CDR3 has 19 residues. The entire variable domain, with the rest obtained from reference TRBV30 and TRBJ2-7, is as follows: SQTIHQWPATLVQPVGSPLSLECTVEGTSNPNLYWYRQAAGRGLQLLFYSVGIGQISSEVPQNLSASRPQDRQFILSSKKLLLSDSGFYLCAWSRTPRGGALLSYEQYFGPGTRLTVT.

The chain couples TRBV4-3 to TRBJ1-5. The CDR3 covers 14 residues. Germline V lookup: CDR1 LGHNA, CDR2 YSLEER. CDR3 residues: CASSQAGSHQPQHF.

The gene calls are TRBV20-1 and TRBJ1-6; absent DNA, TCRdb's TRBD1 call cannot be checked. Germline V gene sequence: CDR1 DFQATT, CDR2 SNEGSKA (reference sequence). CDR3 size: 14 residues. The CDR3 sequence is CSARDRAGNSPLHF.

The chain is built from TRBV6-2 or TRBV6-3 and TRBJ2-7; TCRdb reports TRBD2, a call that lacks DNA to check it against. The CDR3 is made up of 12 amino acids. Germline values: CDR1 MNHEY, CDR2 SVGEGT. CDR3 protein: CASKGNTYEQYF.

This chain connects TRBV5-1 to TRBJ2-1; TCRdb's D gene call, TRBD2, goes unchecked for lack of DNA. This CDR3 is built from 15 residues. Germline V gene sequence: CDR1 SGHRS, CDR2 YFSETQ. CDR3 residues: CASSYVAGIYNEQFF.

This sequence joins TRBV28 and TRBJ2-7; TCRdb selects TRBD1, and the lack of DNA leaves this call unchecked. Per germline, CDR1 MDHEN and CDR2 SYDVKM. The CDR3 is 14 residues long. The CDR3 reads CASSRTGGSYEQYF.

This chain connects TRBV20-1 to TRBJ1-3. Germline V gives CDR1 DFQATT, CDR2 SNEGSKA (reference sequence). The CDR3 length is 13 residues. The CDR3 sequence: CSARDGRGNTIYF.

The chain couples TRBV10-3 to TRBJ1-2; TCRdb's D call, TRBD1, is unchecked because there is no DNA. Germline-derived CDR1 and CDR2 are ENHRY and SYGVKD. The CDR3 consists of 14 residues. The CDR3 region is CAISPGTGWDGYTF.

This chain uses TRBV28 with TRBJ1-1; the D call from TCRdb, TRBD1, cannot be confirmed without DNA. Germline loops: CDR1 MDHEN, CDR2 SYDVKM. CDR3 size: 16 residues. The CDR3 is CASSFPGTGGAKEAFF.

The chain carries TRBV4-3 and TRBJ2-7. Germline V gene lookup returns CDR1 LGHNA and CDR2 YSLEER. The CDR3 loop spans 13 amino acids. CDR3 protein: CASSQDPKSEQYF.

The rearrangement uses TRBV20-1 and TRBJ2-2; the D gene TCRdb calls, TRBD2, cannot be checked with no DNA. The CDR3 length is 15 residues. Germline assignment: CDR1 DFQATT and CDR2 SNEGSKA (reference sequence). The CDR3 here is CSATSGRAPTGELFF.

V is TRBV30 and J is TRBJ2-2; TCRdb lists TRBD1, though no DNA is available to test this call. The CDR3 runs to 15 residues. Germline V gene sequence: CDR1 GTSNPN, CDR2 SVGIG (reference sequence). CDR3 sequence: CAWSGPGVNTGELFF.

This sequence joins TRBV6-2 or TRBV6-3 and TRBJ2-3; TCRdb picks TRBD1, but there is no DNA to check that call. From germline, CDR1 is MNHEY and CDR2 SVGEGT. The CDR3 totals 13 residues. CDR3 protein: CASSTRGPDTQYF.